Listed below are T cell receptor beta chains from one sample, sequenced in a study of vaccination and CD4 T cells after COVID-19. From the PCR reads, TCRdb called clonotypes with MiXCR, one entry per CDR3 protein. The sample consists of 13,000 to 15,000 distinct CDR3 sequences, around 43% of them appearing once. No cognate antigen is known for these TCRs. Sample: CD4+ T cells from blood, cultured in vitro. These receptors all come from a human donor who had recovered from COVID-19. Both conserved end residues are part of each CDR3. Each record gives: clone size, J gene, D gene, V gene, CDR3 DNA, CDR3 protein. The D gene is left open where the match is weak. Rows give clone size only sometimes, using once, few, many, or a class for an expanded clone.

few TRBJ2-5 . TRBV7-2 TGTGCCAGCAGTCGGAGGGGGGAGACCCAGTACTTC CASSRRGETQYF
once TRBJ1-2 . TRBV29-1 TGCAGCGTTGGAGGGACCTCTAACTATGGCTACACCTTC CSVGGTSNYGYTF
. TRBJ2-5 TRBD1 TRBV30 TGTGCCTGGAGTGCGCCCCGGGACAGAGTTTACCAAGAGACCCAGTACTTC CAWSAPRDRVYQETQYF
. TRBJ1-1 . TRBV14 TGTGCCAGCAGGAAACAGATGAACACTGAAGCTTTCTTT CASRKQMNTEAFF
few TRBJ2-5 TRBD1 TRBV2 TGTGCCAGCAGTAGGGACAGGGGTCGGGAGACCCAGTACTTC CASSRDRGRETQYF
few TRBJ2-7 TRBD1 TRBV10-3 TGTGCCATCAATCCGGGACAGGGTTACGAGCAGTACTTC CAINPGQGYEQYF
. TRBJ1-5 TRBD1 TRBV19 TGTGCCAGTAGGCTTTCCGGGACAGGGGGACATCAGCCCCAGCATTTT CASRLSGTGGHQPQHF
few TRBJ2-3 TRBD1 TRBV27 TGTGCCAGCAGTCAACCCGGGACAGGGGATGATACGCAGTATTTT CASSQPGTGDDTQYF
few TRBJ2-2 TRBD1 TRBV28 TGTGCCAGCAGTTTAGTCTTCGGGACAGGGAGTCCCGGGGAGCTGTTTTTT CASSLVFGTGSPGELFF
few TRBJ2-5 . TRBV7-6 TGTGCCAGCAGCTCCTATGTTCAGGGGGAGACCCAGTACTTC CASSSYVQGETQYF
. TRBJ1-5 TRBD1 TRBV5-1 TGCGCCAGCAGCTTGGGTGGGGGACAGGACAATCAGCCCCAGCATTTT CASSLGGGQDNQPQHF
. TRBJ2-5 TRBD2 TRBV9 TGTGCCAGCAGCGCCGCCTGGACTAGCGGGAGTTGGGGCCAAGAGACCCAGTACTTC CASSAAWTSGSWGQETQYF
. TRBJ2-7 TRBD2 TRBV27 TGTGCCAGCAGTTATAGCGGGATACACGAGCAGTACTTC CASSYSGIHEQYF
. TRBJ2-1 TRBD2 TRBV20-1 TGCAGTGCTAGAACCGGGGGGGCGGACTACAATGAGCAGTTCTTC CSARTGGADYNEQFF
once TRBJ2-1 TRBD1 TRBV28 TGTGCCAGCAGTTATACAGGGGGCGGATACAATGAGCAGTTCTTC CASSYTGGGYNEQFF
. TRBJ2-7 TRBD1 TRBV7-2 TGTGCCAGCAGCTTGTATCAGGGGGCGACCTACGAGCAGTACTTC CASSLYQGATYEQYF
. TRBJ2-7 TRBD2 TRBV6-5 TGTGCCAGCAGTTACTCGACGGGACTAGCGGGAGGCTCCTACGAGCAGTACTTC CASSYSTGLAGGSYEQYF
. TRBJ1-2 . TRBV7-3 TGTGCCAGCAGCTTAAGCGGAGGCTCGTTTCTAGGCTACACCTTC CASSLSGGSFLGYTF
. TRBJ2-3 . TRBV7-9 TGTGCCAGCAGCTTAGGACAGCTTTCCACAGATACGCAGTATTTT CASSLGQLSTDTQYF
. TRBJ2-3 TRBD1 TRBV2 TGTGCCAGCACCTGGGACAGGGGCGAAGATACGCAGTATTTT CASTWDRGEDTQYF
. TRBJ2-3 . TRBV7-3 TGTGCCAGCAGCTTGAGGCTAGGAGCAGATACGCAGTATTTT CASSLRLGADTQYF
. TRBJ2-5 . TRBV18 TGTGCCAGCTCGAAGGTAACAGGTCAAGAGACCCAGTACTTC CASSKVTGQETQYF
. TRBJ2-3 . TRBV7-3 TGTGCCAGCAGCTTAAAAGTATCTACCTCTTGGGATACGCAGTATTTT CASSLKVSTSWDTQYF
few TRBJ1-1 . TRBV19 TGTGCCAGTACCAGGGAGAGCACTGAAGCTTTCTTT CASTRESTEAFF
. TRBJ2-2 . TRBV19 TGTGCCACCAAACCCCGGGCATTCACCGGGGAGCTGTTTTTT CATKPRAFTGELFF
. TRBJ2-1 . TRBV27 TGTGCCAGCAGTGGGAGGCTCGACAATGAGCAGTTCTTC CASSGRLDNEQFF
once TRBJ2-1 TRBD2 TRBV6-1 TGTGCCAGCAGTGAAGGGCGGGAGTTCCCCTACAATGAGCAGTTCTTC CASSEGREFPYNEQFF
. TRBJ2-1 . TRBV11-1 TGTGCCAGCAGCTTAGTTGCGGATGACTCCTACAATGAGCAGTTCTTC CASSLVADDSYNEQFF
few TRBJ1-1 . TRBV19 TGTGCCAGTAGTTTTGGGTTATCGGCTTTCTTT CASSFGLSAFF
. TRBJ2-3 TRBD2 TRBV11-3 TGTGCCAGCAGCGTAGCGGGAGATCTAGATGCGCAGTATTTT CASSVAGDLDAQYF
. TRBJ1-1 . TRBV2 TGTGCCAGCAGTTCCCTGGGGGGGAAGAACACTGAAGCTTTCTTT CASSSLGGKNTEAFF
. TRBJ2-1 . TRBV7-3 TGTGCCAGCAGCTTAATGGCGGGAAGTGAGCAGTTCTTC CASSLMAGSEQFF
few TRBJ2-7 TRBD2 TRBV20-1 TGCAGTGCTCTGGCCACTAGCGGGATATCCTACGAGCAGTACTTC CSALATSGISYEQYF
few TRBJ2-3 TRBD2 TRBV20-1 TGCAGTGCTAGCGGGAGGGCCCGAGTGGGTACAGATACGCAGTATTTT CSASGRARVGTDTQYF
. TRBJ1-2 . TRBV27 TGTGCCAGCAGATCCTCACGATTAACAGGGTCTTCCTATGGCTACACCTTC CASRSSRLTGSSYGYTF
. TRBJ1-6 . TRBV2 TGTGCCAGCAGTGAACGCGGGGGGCTCCGGTCACCCCTCCACTTT CASSERGGLRSPLHF
. TRBJ1-1 . TRBV9 TGTGCCAGCAGCTTAACGGAGGGGAGGTTAGGTGCTGAAGCTTTCTTT CASSLTEGRLGAEAFF
. TRBJ2-3 TRBD2 TRBV20-1 TGCAGTGCTAGCCCGAGGACTAGCCGGAGCACAGATACGCAGTATTTT CSASPRTSRSTDTQYF
. TRBJ2-2 TRBD2 TRBV24-1 TGTGCCACCAGTGTTGGCGGGAGCCGGGATGGGGAGCTGTTTTTT CATSVGGSRDGELFF
. TRBJ2-2 . TRBV11-2 TGTGCCAGCAGCTTATCTGGGACGAACACCGGGGAGCTGTTTTTT CASSLSGTNTGELFF
. TRBJ1-2 TRBD1 TRBV7-9 TGTGCCAGCAGCAACATAGGGACAGCAAACTATGGCTACACCTTC CASSNIGTANYGYTF
few TRBJ1-1 . TRBV20-1 TGCAGTGCTATTCGGACCATGAACACTGAAGCTTTCTTT CSAIRTMNTEAFF
once TRBJ2-1 . TRBV29-1 TGCAGCGTTGAAGATGGTCTAGCATACAATGAGCAGTTCTTC CSVEDGLAYNEQFF
few TRBJ1-5 TRBD1 TRBV18 TGTGCCACCACCAGGGGGCGCGGTCAGCCCCAGCATTTT CATTRGRGQPQHF
. TRBJ2-2 . TRBV6-2/TRBV6-3 TGTGCCAGCAGTTACTCGTGGAACACCGGGGAGCTGTTTTTT CASSYSWNTGELFF
. TRBJ2-1 TRBD1 TRBV6-5 TGTGCCAGCAGTTACTCCGGGACAGGGGGCAATGAGCAGTTCTTC CASSYSGTGGNEQFF
. TRBJ1-5 TRBD1 TRBV10-3 TGTGCCATCAGTGACGGGCGGACAGGGGGCCGAAATCAGCCCCAGCATTTT CAISDGRTGGRNQPQHF
few TRBJ2-7 TRBD1 TRBV20-1 TGCAGTGGGTTGGGACAGGGGTCCTACGAGCAGTACTTC CSGLGQGSYEQYF
. TRBJ1-5 TRBD1 TRBV20-1 TGCAGTGCTAGAGAACGGACAGGGGCCAATCAGTCCCAGCATTTT CSARERTGANQSQHF